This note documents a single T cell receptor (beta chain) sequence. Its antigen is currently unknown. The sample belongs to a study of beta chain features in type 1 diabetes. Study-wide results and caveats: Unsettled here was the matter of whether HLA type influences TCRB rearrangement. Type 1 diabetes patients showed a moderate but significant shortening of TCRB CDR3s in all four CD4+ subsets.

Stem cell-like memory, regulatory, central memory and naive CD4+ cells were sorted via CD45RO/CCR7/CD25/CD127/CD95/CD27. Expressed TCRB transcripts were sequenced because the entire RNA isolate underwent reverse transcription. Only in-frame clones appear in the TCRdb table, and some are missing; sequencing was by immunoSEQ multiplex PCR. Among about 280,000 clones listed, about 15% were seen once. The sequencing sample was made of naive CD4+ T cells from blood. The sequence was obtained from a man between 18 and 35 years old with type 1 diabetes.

The CDR3 DNA follows: TGTGCCTGGGGTACAGGGTCCGAGCAGTTCTTC. Translation: CAWGTGSEQFF. The chain links TRBV30 to TRBJ2-1, with D possibly being TRBD1 (6 bases). The CDR3 totals 11 residues. The V end lost 5 bases, the J end lost 10 bases, and 12 bases lay between the germline ends. Germline CDR1 and CDR2: GTSNPN and SVGIG (reference sequence).